Listed below are T cell receptor beta chains from one sample, sequenced in a study of blood T cells in healthy people across ages. TCRdb analysed the 5' RACE reads with MiXCR anew, one entry per CDR3 protein. Here the sample spans 1.5 million to 2 million distinct CDR3 sequences, 28% being singletons. The sequencing sample was made of blood. The receptors derive from a woman aged 25 to 45 in good health. Each CDR3 is given with its conserved first and last residue. Each record gives: J gene, V gene, D gene, clone size, CDR3 DNA, CDR3 protein. A D gene is named only where the DNA matches it firmly. The size field is filled for only some rows; it gives once, few, many or a size class.

>TRBJ2-1|TRBV5-1|TRBD1|once
TGCGCCAGCAGCAGGGGGCAGGAAAAATACGAGCAGTTCTTC
CASSRGQEKYEQFF
>TRBJ2-1|TRBV7-2|NA|NA
TGCGCCAGCAGCTTCGCCCCGCTAGTGGGCAACAATGAGCAGTTCTTC
CASSFAPLVGNNEQFF
>TRBJ2-3|TRBV10-3|TRBD1|NA
TGTGCCATCAGTGAGTCGTCCAGGGGGACAGATACGCAGTATTTT
CAISESSRGTDTQYF
>TRBJ2-5|TRBV7-6|NA|NA
TGTGCCAGCAGCTCGGGACTTAAAGAGACCCAGTACTTC
CASSSGLKETQYF
>TRBJ2-1|TRBV2|NA|NA
TGTGCCAGCGCTTCAAAGGGGCCGGGCTATGAGCAGTTCTTC
CASASKGPGYEQFF
>TRBJ2-5|TRBV2|NA|NA
TGTGCCAGCACTCAAGACGGTGGGCGCCAAGAGACTCAGTACTTC
CASTQDGGRQETQYF
>TRBJ1-5|TRBV12-3/TRBV12-4|TRBD1|few
TGTGCCAGCAGCCCTGACAGGGTAAGGAATCAACCCCAGCATTTT
CASSPDRVRNQPQHF
>TRBJ1-4|TRBV7-2|NA|NA
TGTGCCAGCGGAAGATGGCGTCGGGATGAAAAACTGTTTTTT
CASGRWRRDEKLFF
>TRBJ2-3|TRBV27|NA|NA
TGTGCCAGCAGTCCTACAGGACAGTTCGCAGATACGCAGTATTTT
CASSPTGQFADTQYF
>TRBJ2-7|TRBV6-1|TRBD1|few
TGTGCCAGCAGTGAAAGGACAGGGGGCGCTACCTACGAGCAGTACTTC
CASSERTGGATYEQYF
>TRBJ2-1|TRBV5-5|TRBD1|few
TGTGCCAACAGGGGGACAGGGGGGAATGAGCAGTTCTTC
CANRGTGGNEQFF
>TRBJ2-7|TRBV5-1|NA|few
TGCGCCAGCAGCTTGCTGGGCGGGGACTCCTACGAGCAGTACTTC
CASSLLGGDSYEQYF
>TRBJ2-1|TRBV14|TRBD2|NA
TGTGCCAGCAGCCTTTGCAGTCGGGGGGGTCCCTACAATGAGCAGTTCTTC
CASSLCSRGGPYNEQFF
>TRBJ1-6|TRBV3-1|NA|many
TGTGCCAGCAGCCCTTCAGGGAATTCACCCCTCCACTTT
CASSPSGNSPLHF
>TRBJ2-5|TRBV28|NA|NA
TGTGCCAGCAGTTCCCGCCTGAAGGGATCCGAGACCCAGTACTTC
CASSSRLKGSETQYF
>TRBJ2-7|TRBV20-1|TRBD1|NA
TGCAGTGCTAGAGACCCCTCCGGGACAGGGTTCAACGAGCAGTACTTC
CSARDPSGTGFNEQYF
>TRBJ2-1|TRBV20-1|TRBD2|many
TGCAGTGCTAGGAAGGTAGCGGGCGCGAACAATGAGCAGTTCTTC
CSARKVAGANNEQFF
>TRBJ2-3|TRBV12-3/TRBV12-4|NA|NA
TGTGCCAGCAGGCGGACTACCACAGGTACGCAGTATTTT
CASRRTTTGTQYF
>TRBJ2-1|TRBV7-9|NA|few
TGTGCCAGCAGCTACGGTAGTGACCGGCGGAATGAGCAGTTCTTC
CASSYGSDRRNEQFF
>TRBJ2-6|TRBV4-1|TRBD1|few
TGCGCCAGCAGCCCCCGAGACAGGGGAATGAGCTCTGGGGCCAACGTCCTGACTTTC
CASSPRDRGMSSGANVLTF
>TRBJ2-4|TRBV12-5|NA|NA
TGTGCTAGTGGTTTGGCGGAGGGAGCCGGGTACAATGAGCAGTACTTC
CASGLAEGAGYNEQYF
>TRBJ1-2|TRBV7-2|NA|few
TGTGCCAGCAGCCCGTACCGGGACGACTATGGCTACACCTTC
CASSPYRDDYGYTF
>TRBJ2-6|TRBV24-1|NA|many
TGTGCCTCCCCCCCCGGGACGGGACGCTCTGGGGCCAACGTCCTGACTTTC
CASPPGTGRSGANVLTF
>TRBJ2-5|TRBV12-3/TRBV12-4|NA|NA
TGTGCCAGCAGTTTAGAGGCCATTATCACAGAGACCCAGTACTTC
CASSLEAIITETQYF
>TRBJ1-2|TRBV20-1|NA|NA
TGCAGTGCTGGCCTCGAGGGTGGCTACACCTTC
CSAGLEGGYTF
>TRBJ1-4|TRBV4-1|NA|NA
TGCGCCAGCAGCCAAATAAGCGGGGGGTCTAATGAAAAACTGTTTTTT
CASSQISGGSNEKLFF
>TRBJ2-5|TRBV27|NA|NA
TGTGCCAGCAAAGACTCCTTCCGAGAGACCCAGTACTTC
CASKDSFRETQYF
>TRBJ1-1|TRBV5-1|NA|few
TGCGCCAGCAGCTTGGGGACAGACCCCATTTACGAAGCTTTCTTT
CASSLGTDPIYEAFF
>TRBJ2-5|TRBV18|NA|few
TGTGCCAGCTCAGCCTCTAGAACGGAGACCCAGTACTTC
CASSASRTETQYF
>TRBJ2-7|TRBV4-1|NA|many
TGCGCCAGCAGCCAAGAGGCAGGGGACGAGCAGTACTTC
CASSQEAGDEQYF
>TRBJ2-1|TRBV20-1|TRBD2|NA
TGCAGTGCTAGAGATTTCGTCTCTAGCGGGAACGATGAGCAGTTCTTC
CSARDFVSSGNDEQFF
>TRBJ2-3|TRBV2|NA|NA
TGTGCCAGCAGTAGGCAGGGGTTGGACACAGATACGCAGTATTTT
CASSRQGLDTDTQYF
>TRBJ2-3|TRBV10-3|NA|many
TGTGCCATCAGAGGCGGGAGCACAGATACGCAGTATTTT
CAIRGGSTDTQYF
>TRBJ2-3|TRBV20-1|TRBD1|once
TGCAGTGCTAGTAGATCCTCAGGGGGAATCACAGATACGCAGTATTTT
CSASRSSGGITDTQYF
>TRBJ2-7|TRBV20-1|NA|many
TGCAGTGCTAGAGCCTCGGGGCGGGGCGGTTACGAGCAGTACTTC
CSARASGRGGYEQYF
>TRBJ1-1|TRBV6-1|NA|once
TGTGCCAGCAGTTCTCGTGACTCCAAGGGGACTGAAGCTTTCTTT
CASSSRDSKGTEAFF
>TRBJ1-2|TRBV6-4|TRBD1|many
TGTGCCAGAGCCGGGACAGGCGTATACTATGGCTACACCTTC
CARAGTGVYYGYTF
>TRBJ2-5|TRBV5-1|NA|NA
TGCGCCAGCTTCGGGGATCCTGCCAACAATGAGCAGTACTTC
CASFGDPANNEQYF
>TRBJ1-5|TRBV7-3|TRBD1|NA
TGTGCCAGCATCTCCTGGACAGGGATGTTGATAGGAAATCAGCCCCAGCATTTT
CASISWTGMLIGNQPQHF
>TRBJ2-1|TRBV5-1|NA|once
TGCGCCAGCAGCTGGGTAGGGGAGTACAATGAGCAGTTCTTC
CASSWVGEYNEQFF
>TRBJ1-2|TRBV2|NA|NA
TGTGCCAGCAGTGAAGATGCCGCAGGCTACACCTTC
CASSEDAAGYTF
>TRBJ2-7|TRBV4-3|NA|many
TGCGCCAGCAGCCATCTAACATACGAGTTGGAGCAGTACTTC
CASSHLTYELEQYF
>TRBJ1-2|TRBV29-1|NA|NA
TGCAGCGTTGAGTGGGGGACCCCGCCGGGCTACACCTTC
CSVEWGTPPGYTF
>TRBJ1-4|TRBV5-1|NA|NA
TGCGCCAGCAGCCCCGGTAGGGTTCCAACTAATGAAAAACTGTTTTTT
CASSPGRVPTNEKLFF
>TRBJ1-6|TRBV28|NA|NA
TGTGCCAGCAGTATTAATTCACCCCTCCACTTT
CASSINSPLHF
>TRBJ2-7|TRBV28|TRBD1|NA
TGTGCCAGCAGTTCCCGACAGGGCTTCTCCTACGAGCAGTACTTC
CASSSRQGFSYEQYF
>TRBJ2-7|TRBV6-6|TRBD2|NA
TGTGCCAGCATCGGAGGGACTAGCGGCACCTACGAGCAGTACTTC
CASIGGTSGTYEQYF
>TRBJ1-1|TRBV5-6|NA|few
TGTGCCAGCAGCTTGTCCAGGGTGGACCTGAACACTGAAGCTTTCTTT
CASSLSRVDLNTEAFF
>TRBJ2-2|TRBV6-5|TRBD1|NA
TGTGCCAGCAGCCCTAACAGGGGGCTGATCACCGGGGAGCTGTTTTTT
CASSPNRGLITGELFF
>TRBJ2-2|TRBV5-1|NA|NA
TGCGCCAGCAGCTCCAATACAGGGTACACCGGGGAGCTGTTTTTT
CASSSNTGYTGELFF
>TRBJ1-4|TRBV6-2/TRBV6-3|NA|NA
TGTGCCAGCACCCCGGCGGGGAGCCCGAGTGAAAAACTGTTTTTT
CASTPAGSPSEKLFF